Presented here are 10 T cell receptor beta chains from one specimen sequenced in a study of control samples from healthy donors and cancer patients. Sequencing was performed with immunoSEQ multiplex PCR; in TCRdb, only in-frame clones are kept and a portion is missing. The table includes approximately 90,000 clones, 85% to 95% detected once. What was sequenced was blood. These receptors came from a woman in her 30s in good health.

The chain couples TRBV6-5 to TRBJ2-3; no reliable D call. The germline CDR1 and CDR2 sequences are MNHEY and SVGAGI. The CDR3 extends over 12 amino acids. The V and J ends lost 6 bases and 5 bases respectively, with 9 bases between them. The CDR3 sequence is CASSNAGDTQYF. The CDR3, as DNA: TGTGCCAGCAGCAACGCCGGAGATACGCAGTATTTT.

This clone was observed a handful of times. The V call is TRBV7-9, the J call TRBJ2-7, with 7 positions matching TRBD1. The CDR3 runs to 14 residues. Germline V gene sequence: CDR1 SEHNR, CDR2 FQNEAQ (reference sequence). V gave up 5 bases and J gave up 0 bases; unmatched junction bases: 4. DNA of the CDR3: TGTGCCAGCAGCCCCGACAGGGCCTCCTACGAGCAGTACTTC. It encodes CASSPDRASYEQYF.

This clone showed up just once. V usage is TRBV9 and J usage is TRBJ1-1; D not resolved. CDR3 length equals 15 residues. The ends were cut back, 3 bases at V and 1 base at J, with 13 bases in the middle. In germline, CDR1 is SGDLS, CDR2 YYNGEE. The CDR3 DNA sequence: TGTGCCAGCAGCGCCGACGGAGGTCAGAACACTGAAGCTTTCTTT. Translation gives CASSADGGQNTEAFF.

The rearrangement uses TRBV5-1 and TRBJ2-1; 8 bases align to TRBD1. Looked up from germline, CDR1 is SGHRS and CDR2 is YFSETQ. Unmatched junction bases numbered 12, after V lost 6 bases and J lost 7 bases. The CDR3 is made up of 15 amino acids. Here the CDR3 reads CASTPPRQGRNEQFF. The CDR3 bases are TGCGCCAGCACCCCCCCCCGACAGGGGAGGAATGAGCAGTTCTTC.

The V gene is TRBV3-1 (or the pseudogene TRBV3-2), the J gene TRBJ2-1, with 7 bases matching TRBD1. Looked up from germline, CDR1 is LGHDT and CDR2 is YNNKEL (reference sequence). V was pared by 5 bases and J by 2 bases, with 9 bases of the junction left unmatched. This CDR3 spans 16 amino acids. Here the CDR3 DNA reads TGTGCCAGCAGCTACCGGGACAGACCGCCCTACAATGAGCAGTTCTTC. It codes for CASSYRDRPPYNEQFF.

The chain links TRBV4-1 to TRBJ1-1; D call uncertain. Germline values: CDR1 MGHRA, CDR2 YSYEKL. Between the trimmed V and J ends, which lost 0 bases and 11 bases, there was a span of 7 bases. CDR3 length: 11 amino acids. CDR3 sequence reads: CASSQDEAAFF. The CDR3 nucleotides read TGCGCCAGCAGCCAAGATGAGGCGGCTTTCTTT.

The rearrangement links TRBV24-1 to TRBJ2-1, with TRBD1 as a possible D gene (6 bases). Germline V gene lookup returns CDR1 KGHDR and CDR2 SFDVKD. The CDR3 consists of 16 residues. V dropped 4 bases and J dropped 4 bases, with 16 bases sitting between them. The CDR3 DNA sequence: TGTGCCACCAGTGAGAGCCCCAGGGGCGGATACAATGAGCAGTTCTTC. This encodes CATSESPRGGYNEQFF.

The chain couples TRBV5-8 to TRBJ2-1; TRBD1 is a possible D gene (6 bases). With 3 bases removed from V and 3 bases from J, the gap between germline ends came to 22 bases. CDR3 size: 18 residues. Germline V gene sequence: CDR1 SGHTS, CDR2 YDEGEE. The CDR3 DNA reads TGTGCCAGCAGCTGGACTCCAGGAACAGGGACATTCTACAATGAGCAGTTCTTC. It yields the protein CASSWTPGTGTFYNEQFF.

The sample holds one count of this clone. The chain combines TRBV6-6 with TRBJ1-5; the D gene is possibly TRBD1 (5 bases). CDR1 is MNHNY, CDR2 SVGAGI, per germline (reference sequence). V lost 7 bases and J 5 bases, leaving 12 bases between the germline ends. The CDR3 is made up of 13 amino acids. In DNA, the CDR3 is TGTGCCAGCACCCCAGGGTTAGATCAGCCCCAGCATTTT. It specifies CASTPGLDQPQHF.

V and J are TRBV7-9 and TRBJ2-5; D may be TRBD2 (5 bases). V was cut by 2 bases and J by 3 bases, with 10 bases left in between. The CDR3 is 14 residues long. Germline V gene lookup returns CDR1 SEHNR and CDR2 FQNEAQ (reference sequence). Here the CDR3 reads CASSLLGDKETQYF. The CDR3 bases are TGTGCCAGCAGCTTATTGGGAGATAAAGAGACCCAGTACTTC.